In this sample, the clone carrying this T cell receptor beta chain turned up a few times. The germline V and J ends were trimmed by 4 bases and 1 base, with 11 bases remaining between them. The CDR3 spans 13 residues. Germline assignment: CDR1 DFQATT and CDR2 SNEGSKA (reference sequence). The entry originates in a study of response to subunit inactivated influenza vaccine. From the RT-PCR reads, TCRdb called clonotypes with MiXCR, one entry per CDR3 protein. Counted here are about 500,000 distinct CDR3 sequences, approximately 15% occurring once; the ten biggest clones make up over 2.5%. The sequencing here drew on CD4+ T cells sorted from PBMCs, taken less than 25 months after vaccination. V is TRBV20-1 and J is TRBJ2-7, with D possibly matching TRBD1 (6 bases). The sequence was collected from a man aged 50-75 years who received an inactivated influenza vaccine. In nucleotides, the CDR3 is TGCAGTGCTAATATACAGGGTTCCTACGAGCAGTACTTC. Amino acid sequence: CSANIQGSYEQYF.